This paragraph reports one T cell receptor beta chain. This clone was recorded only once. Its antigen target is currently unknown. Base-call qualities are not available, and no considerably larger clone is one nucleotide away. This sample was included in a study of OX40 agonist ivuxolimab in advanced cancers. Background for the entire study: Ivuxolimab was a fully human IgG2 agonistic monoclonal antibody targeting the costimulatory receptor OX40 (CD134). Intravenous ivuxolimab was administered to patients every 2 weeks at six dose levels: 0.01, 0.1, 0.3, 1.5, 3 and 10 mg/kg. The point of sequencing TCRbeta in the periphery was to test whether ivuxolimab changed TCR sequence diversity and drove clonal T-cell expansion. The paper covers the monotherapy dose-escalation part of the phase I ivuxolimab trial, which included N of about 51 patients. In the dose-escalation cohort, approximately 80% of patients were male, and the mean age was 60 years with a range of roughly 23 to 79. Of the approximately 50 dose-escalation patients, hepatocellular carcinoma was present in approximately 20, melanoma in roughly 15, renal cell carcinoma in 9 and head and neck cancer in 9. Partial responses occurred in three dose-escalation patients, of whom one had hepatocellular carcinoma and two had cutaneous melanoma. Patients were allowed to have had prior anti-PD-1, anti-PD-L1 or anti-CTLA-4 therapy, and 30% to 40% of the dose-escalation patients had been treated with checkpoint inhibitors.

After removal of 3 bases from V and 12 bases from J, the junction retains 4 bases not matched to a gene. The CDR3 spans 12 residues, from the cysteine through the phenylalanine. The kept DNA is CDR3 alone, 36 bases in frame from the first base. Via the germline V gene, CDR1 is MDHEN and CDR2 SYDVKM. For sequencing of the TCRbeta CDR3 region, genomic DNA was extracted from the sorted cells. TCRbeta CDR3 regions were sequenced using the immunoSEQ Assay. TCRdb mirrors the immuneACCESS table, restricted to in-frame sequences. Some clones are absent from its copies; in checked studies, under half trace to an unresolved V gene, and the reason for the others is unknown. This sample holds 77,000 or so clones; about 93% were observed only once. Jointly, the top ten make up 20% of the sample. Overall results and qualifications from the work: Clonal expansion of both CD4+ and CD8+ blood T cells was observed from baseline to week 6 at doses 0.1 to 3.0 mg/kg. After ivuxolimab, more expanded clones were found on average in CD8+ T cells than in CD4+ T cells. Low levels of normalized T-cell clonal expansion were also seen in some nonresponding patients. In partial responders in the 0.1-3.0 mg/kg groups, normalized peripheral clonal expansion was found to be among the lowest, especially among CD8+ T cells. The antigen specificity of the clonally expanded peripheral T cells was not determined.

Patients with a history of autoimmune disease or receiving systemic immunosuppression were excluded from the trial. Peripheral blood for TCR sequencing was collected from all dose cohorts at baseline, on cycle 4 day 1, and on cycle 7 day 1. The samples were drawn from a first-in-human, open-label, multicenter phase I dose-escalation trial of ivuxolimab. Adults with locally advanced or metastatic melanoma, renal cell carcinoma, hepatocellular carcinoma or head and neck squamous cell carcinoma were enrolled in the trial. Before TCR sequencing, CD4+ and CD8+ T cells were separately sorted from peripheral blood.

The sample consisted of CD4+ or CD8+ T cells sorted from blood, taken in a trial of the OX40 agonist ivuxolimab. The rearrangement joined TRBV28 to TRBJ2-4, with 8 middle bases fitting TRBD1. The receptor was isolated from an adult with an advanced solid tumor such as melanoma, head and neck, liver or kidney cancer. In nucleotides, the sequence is TGTGCCAGCAGTTTCAGGGGGCACGGTCAGTACTTC. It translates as CASSFRGHGQYF.